A selection of T cell receptor beta chains follows, all from one sample in a study of OX40 agonist ivuxolimab in advanced cancers. Clones were read by immunoSEQ multiplex PCR, and TCRdb kept only the in-frame ones, dropping some. The profile shows more than 45,000 clones, about 74% of them singletons. This material consisted of CD4+ or CD8+ T cells sorted from blood, taken in a trial of the OX40 agonist ivuxolimab. All receptors come from an adult with an advanced solid tumor such as melanoma, head and neck, liver or kidney cancer. Both conserved end residues are part of each CDR3. Each record gives: D gene, V gene, J gene, clone size, CDR3 protein, CDR3 DNA. D genes are given only for firm matches. Clone size is stated in some rows and not others, as once, few, many or a class when expanded.

NA	TRBV5-1	TRBJ2-3	few	CASSLRTRRGTDTQYF	TGCGCCAGCAGCTTAAGGACGAGGAGGGGCACAGATACGCAGTATTTT
TRBD1	TRBV5-6	TRBJ1-3	NA	CASSDTGVNGNTIYF	TGTGCCAGCAGCGATACAGGGGTTAATGGAAACACCATATATTTT
NA	TRBV29-1	TRBJ1-1	few	CSVERGVGTEAFF	TGCAGCGTTGAACGGGGTGTGGGCACTGAAGCTTTCTTT
NA	TRBV11-2	TRBJ2-7	NA	CASSSMDREQYF	TGTGCCAGCAGCTCAATGGACAGAGAGCAGTACTTC
TRBD1	TRBV28	TRBJ1-2	NA	CASSLEGARGYTF	TGTGCCAGCAGTCTAGAGGGGGCTAGGGGCTACACCTTC
TRBD1	TRBV19	TRBJ1-4	NA	CATKGDRGEKLFF	TGTGCCACCAAAGGGGACAGGGGTGAAAAACTGTTTTTT
NA	TRBV27	TRBJ2-1	NA	CASSARPPNTYNEQFF	TGTGCCAGCAGTGCCCGTCCTCCGAACACCTACAATGAGCAGTTCTTC
TRBD2	TRBV10-2	TRBJ2-1	NA	CASSPRGGSSYNEQFF	TGCGCCAGCAGCCCAAGGGGCGGGAGCTCCTACAATGAGCAGTTCTTC
TRBD2	TRBV5-1	TRBJ2-1	NA	CASTPGGSGSYNEQFF	TGCGCCAGCACCCCAGGGGGTAGCGGGAGCTACAATGAGCAGTTCTTC
NA	TRBV18	TRBJ2-7	NA	CASSEGRTVSYEQYF	TGTGCCAGCTCAGAGGGGAGGACAGTCTCCTACGAGCAGTACTTC
NA	TRBV6-5	TRBJ1-2	NA	CATRRGSSNYGYTF	TGTGCCACCCGGCGGGGGTCATCAAACTATGGCTACACCTTC
TRBD2	TRBV7-3	TRBJ2-2	NA	CASSPTGEGGELFF	TGTGCCAGCAGCCCCACGGGGGAGGGCGGGGAGCTGTTTTTT
TRBD1	TRBV15	TRBJ2-1	NA	CATSTGTGVYNEQFF	TGTGCCACCAGCACCGGGACAGGGGTCTACAATGAGCAGTTCTTC
NA	TRBV9	TRBJ2-7	NA	CASSVGDTTYEQYF	TGTGCCAGCAGCGTTGGCGACACGACTTACGAGCAGTACTTC
TRBD2	TRBV5-4	TRBJ2-7	NA	CASSRKGPGGNEQYF	TGTGCCAGCAGCAGAAAGGGACCGGGGGGTAACGAGCAGTACTTC
NA	TRBV7-2	TRBJ1-5	NA	CASTVQGNQPQHF	TGTGCCAGCACCGTGCAGGGTAATCAGCCCCAGCATTTT
NA	TRBV5-4	TRBJ1-2	NA	CASSPGRLYGYTF	TGTGCCAGCAGCCCCGGGAGGCTCTACGGCTACACCTTC
NA	TRBV9	TRBJ1-5	NA	CASSVGGEGQPQHF	TGTGCCAGCAGCGTAGGGGGCGAGGGCCAGCCCCAGCATTTT
TRBD2	TRBV10-2	TRBJ2-5	NA	CASRLAGEETQYF	TGCGCCAGCCGACTAGCGGGAGAGGAGACCCAGTACTTC
NA	TRBV7-9	TRBJ2-1	NA	CASSRLHRQASYNEQFF	TGTGCCAGCAGCCGACTCCACAGACAGGCATCCTACAATGAGCAGTTCTTC
NA	TRBV9	TRBJ1-6	NA	CASSVGQQNSPLHF	TGTGCCAGCAGCGTAGGACAGCAAAATTCACCCCTCCACTTT
NA	TRBV9	TRBJ1-1	NA	CASSATGNTEAFF	TGTGCCAGCAGCGCGACAGGCAACACTGAAGCTTTCTTT
TRBD1	TRBV12-5	TRBJ2-3	NA	CASGLGQGNTDTQYF	TGTGCTAGTGGTTTGGGACAGGGGAACACAGATACGCAGTATTTT
NA	TRBV2	TRBJ1-6	NA	CASSVESENSPLHF	TGTGCCAGCAGTGTAGAGTCAGAGAATTCACCCCTCCACTTT
TRBD1	TRBV28	TRBJ2-5	NA	CASSSDAGGQETQYF	TGTGCCAGCAGTTCCGATGCAGGGGGCCAAGAGACCCAGTACTTC
TRBD1	TRBV2	TRBJ2-7	NA	CASRQGGQGVGEQYF	TGTGCCAGCAGGCAGGGGGGACAGGGAGTAGGGGAGCAGTACTTC
NA	TRBV18	TRBJ1-6	NA	CASSPSSEVSAYSPLHF	TGTGCCAGCTCACCATCCTCTGAGGTCTCCGCTTATTCACCCCTCCACTTT
NA	TRBV28	TRBJ2-2	once	CASSLADANTGELFF	TGTGCCAGCAGTCTGGCCGACGCGAACACCGGGGAGCTGTTTTTT
TRBD1	TRBV2	TRBJ1-1	NA	CASSARQGAVGEAFF	TGTGCCAGCAGTGCCCGACAGGGGGCTGTTGGTGAAGCTTTCTTT
NA	TRBV28	TRBJ1-6	NA	CASSLPHRVKSPLHF	TGTGCCAGCAGTCTACCTCACAGGGTAAAATCACCCCTCCACTTT
NA	TRBV19	TRBJ2-6	NA	CASSILGSGANVLTF	TGTGCCAGTAGTATTTTGGGTTCTGGGGCCAACGTCCTGACTTTC
TRBD2	TRBV6-6	TRBJ2-2	NA	CASGGEGFTGELFF	TGTGCCAGCGGGGGGGAGGGTTTCACCGGGGAGCTGTTTTTT
TRBD2	TRBV11-1	TRBJ2-7	NA	CASSTTGGTNTYEQYF	TGTGCCAGCAGCACAACGGGGGGGACTAATACCTACGAGCAGTACTTC
NA	TRBV27	TRBJ1-4	NA	CASSPSLEGVGRKLFF	TGTGCCAGCAGTCCTTCTCTGGAGGGGGTAGGGAGAAAACTGTTTTTT
TRBD2	TRBV18	TRBJ2-1	NA	CASSLVSKGLANNEQFF	TGTGCCAGCTCACTCGTCTCTAAGGGACTAGCAAACAATGAGCAGTTCTTC
NA	TRBV7-7	TRBJ1-3	NA	CASSIGRKLSGNTIYF	TGTGCTAGCAGCATAGGACGGAAACTCTCTGGAAACACCATATATTTT
NA	TRBV6-6	TRBJ2-7	NA	CASSIKGGPSEQYF	TGTGCCAGCAGTATCAAAGGAGGACCCTCTGAGCAGTACTTC
NA	TRBV2	TRBJ2-7	NA	CASSRDLSSYEQYF	TGTGCCAGCAGTCGGGACTTAAGCTCCTACGAGCAGTACTTC
NA	TRBV4-1	TRBJ1-4	medium-sized	CASSQLQGEKLFF	TGCGCCAGCAGCCAGCTTCAGGGGGAAAAACTGTTTTTT
TRBD1	TRBV6-1	TRBJ2-7	NA	CASTDRGGLYEQYF	TGTGCCAGCACGGACAGGGGTGGCCTCTACGAGCAGTACTTC
TRBD2	TRBV10-3	TRBJ2-3	NA	CAIGRASGRPHTDTQYF	TGTGCCATCGGTCGGGCTAGCGGGAGGCCGCACACAGATACGCAGTATTTT
TRBD2	TRBV10-3	TRBJ2-7	NA	CAIKGTSGRDQSYEQYF	TGTGCCATCAAAGGGACTAGCGGGAGGGATCAGTCCTACGAGCAGTACTTC
TRBD1	TRBV28	TRBJ1-2	medium-sized	CASSSPGQGISGYTF	TGTGCCAGCAGTTCGCCGGGACAGGGTATCAGTGGCTACACCTTC
NA	TRBV20-1	TRBJ2-7	NA	CSARDRGSYDF	TGCAGTGCTAGAGATAGGGGGAGTTACGACTTC
NA	TRBV5-1	TRBJ2-1	once	CASSYQTLGAKQFF	TGCGCCAGCAGCTACCAAACACTAGGAGCGAAGCAGTTCTTC
TRBD2	TRBV6-5	TRBJ2-5	NA	CASSYGGVETQYF	TGTGCCAGCAGTTACGGGGGGGTAGAGACCCAGTACTTC
NA	TRBV10-1	TRBJ2-3	NA	CASSEVPGKTTDTQYF	TGCGCCAGCAGTGAGGTGCCGGGAAAAACCACAGATACGCAGTATTTT